The 14 T cell receptor beta chains below all came from one sample that was sequenced in a study of cytomegalovirus exposure and HLA in healthy donors. Amplification used 60 Vbeta primers and 13 Jbeta primers. Using immunoSEQ multiplex PCR, the repertoire was profiled, and TCRdb retains in-frame clones only, with some absent. The sample records 120,000 to 150,000 clones, 68% being singletons. Sequencing was carried out using PBMCs. These receptors were collected from a man aged 55 to 70 in good health and CMV-seronegative.

V and J are TRBV6-1 and TRBJ2-7, with TRBD1 matching 7 bases. The length of the CDR3 is 14 residues. With 11 bases clipped from V and 0 bases from J, the junction kept 10 bases outside the gene matches. CDR1 and CDR2 (germline): MNHNS, SASEGT. This chain's CDR3 is CAARLTGISYEQYF. In nucleotides, the CDR3 is TGTGCCGCCCGGCTGACAGGGATCTCCTACGAGCAGTACTTC.

This chain connects TRBV27 to TRBJ2-2; D not certain. CDR3 length equals 12 residues. The V end lost 3 bases, the J end lost 7 bases, and 6 bases lay between the germline ends. Germline-derived CDR1 and CDR2 are MNHEY and SMNVEV (reference sequence). The CDR3 loop reads CASSFRGGELFF. CDR3 coding DNA: TGTGCCAGCAGTTTTCGAGGCGGGGAGCTGTTTTTT.

This chain links TRBV27 with TRBJ1-1; no firm D call. The CDR3 sequence is 14 residues long. V lost 6 bases to trimming and J lost 3 bases, with 14 bases between them. Per the germline V gene, CDR1 is MNHEY and CDR2 is SMNVEV (reference sequence). CDR3 in amino acids: CASRPFEAHTEAFF. CDR3 DNA: TGTGCCAGCAGGCCGTTCGAGGCCCACACTGAAGCTTTCTTT.

This clone was counted only a few times. The V and J genes are TRBV7-2 and TRBJ2-2; D may be TRBD1 (6 bases). CDR1 is SGHTA and CDR2 is FQGNSA in the germline V gene. The CDR3 runs 14 residues. V was clipped by 4 bases and J by 4 bases, with 10 bases between them. CDR3 nucleotides: TGTGCCAGCAGCTACGGGACAATCACCGGGGAGCTGTTTTTT. Protein sequence: CASSYGTITGELFF.

The sample holds a few counts of this clone. V and J are TRBV28 and TRBJ1-1; the D gene is possibly TRBD1 (5 bases). CDR1 is MDHEN and CDR2 is SYDVKM in the germline V gene. The CDR3 has 14 amino acids. V was shortened by 1 base and J by 5 bases, with 11 bases between the two germline ends. This chain's CDR3 is CASSLSGGSTEAFF. CDR3 nucleotide sequence: TGTGCCAGCAGTTTATCCGGGGGAAGTACTGAAGCTTTCTTT.

The chain recombines TRBV29-1 with TRBJ2-2, with D hard to call. The CDR3 runs to 11 residues. Per germline, CDR1 SQVTM and CDR2 ANQGSEA. The V gene lost 2 bases and the J gene lost 7 bases, with 5 bases spanning the gap. The CDR3 DNA is TGCAGCGTTGAAAATATCGGGGAGCTGTTTTTT. Translated: CSVENIGELFF.

This clone was counted many times. The CDR3 bases are TGTGCCAGCAGTGATGAGGGCACCGGGGAGCTGTTTTTT. Translating gives CASSDEGTGELFF. The chain links TRBV6-1 to TRBJ2-2, with D possibly matching TRBD2 (5 bases). The CDR3 contains 13 residues. The germline V and J ends were trimmed by 3 bases and 4 bases, with 6 bases remaining between them. Germline CDR1 is MNHNS and CDR2 is SASEGT.

This clone was recorded a few times. The chain combines TRBV28 with TRBJ2-5; D is undetermined. This CDR3 contains 11 residues. V was cut by 2 bases and J by 8 bases, with 6 bases left in between. Germline CDR1 MDHEN, CDR2 SYDVKM. CDR3 region: CASSLRSTQYF. The CDR3 DNA reads as TGTGCCAGCAGTTTAAGGAGTACCCAGTACTTC.

This chain links TRBV4-2 with TRBJ2-1; 7 bases fit TRBD1. The ends lost 3 bases at V and 8 bases at J; junction bases unmatched: 10. From germline, CDR1 is LGHNA and CDR2 YNFKEQ. CDR3 length: 15 amino acids. This chain's CDR3 is CASSQPTGKSDEQFF. CDR3 bases: TGTGCCAGCAGCCAGCCGACAGGGAAGAGCGATGAGCAGTTCTTC.

The V gene is TRBV5-4, the J gene TRBJ1-2, with D perhaps matching TRBD1 (6 bases). Trimming pared 2 bases from V and 8 bases from J, leaving 16 bases between. Germline lookup yields CDR1 SGHNT and CDR2 YYREEE (reference sequence). CDR3 length: 14 residues. The CDR3 DNA reads as TGTGCCAGCAGCTTAGCATGGGGGCGAGAGGGCTACACCTTC. It codes for CASSLAWGREGYTF.

This clone was recorded a few times. The chain links TRBV19 to TRBJ2-2; TRBD2 matches 7 bases. The germline V gene has CDR1 LNHDA and CDR2 SQIVND (reference sequence). Unmatched junction bases numbered 10, after V lost 10 bases and J lost 5 bases. This CDR3 region has 14 residues. In DNA form, the CDR3 reads TGTGCCACTCGGACTGGGGGGGGAACCGGGGAGCTGTTTTTT. Residues: CATRTGGGTGELFF.

This clone was counted only a few times. The V call is TRBV7-2, the J call TRBJ1-1; D perhaps matches TRBD1 (6 bases). The length of the CDR3 is 14 residues. Trimming took 5 bases from V and 5 from J, leaving 15 bases between them. The V gene's germline CDR1 is SGHTA and CDR2 FQGNSA. CDR3 DNA: TGTGCCAGCAGCCGGAATGGGGGCGGGACTGAAGCTTTCTTT. Protein product: CASSRNGGGTEAFF.

CDR3 coding DNA: TGTGCCAGCAGTTTAATAGCAGCCCCCTACGAGCAGTACTTC. This codes for CASSLIAAPYEQYF. The genes are TRBV28 and TRBJ2-7; no firm D call. Germline V gives CDR1 MDHEN, CDR2 SYDVKM. Between the trimmed V and J ends, which lost 2 bases and 2 bases, there was a span of 10 bases. The CDR3 has 14 residues.

This rearrangement joins TRBV19 to TRBJ2-2; 7 bases map to TRBD2. CDR1 and CDR2 from the germline V gene are LNHDA and SQIVND (reference sequence). Losses at the gene ends were 5 bases for V and 7 bases for J; bases not matched to a gene: 10. The CDR3 loop spans 15 amino acids. In DNA form, the CDR3 reads TGTGCCAGTAGTTCCGAGGGACCGGGGGGCGGGGAGCTGTTTTTT. Its translation: CASSSEGPGGGELFF.